Below, 32 T cell receptor beta chains from the same sample are listed, as sequenced in a study of T cells after posttransplantation cyclophosphamide. Libraries were prepared by immunoSEQ multiplex PCR; TCRdb keeps only in-frame clonotypes and omits some of them. The sample includes around 8,000 clones, none of them occurring once. Busulfan-fludarabine conditioning, marrow transplant, and cyclophosphamide on days +3 and +4 were administered. Here the sequenced sample was PBMCs, taken after allogeneic stem cell transplant with posttransplant cyclophosphamide. The receptors originated from a male patient aged 18-30 years who received an allogeneic stem cell transplant from an unrelated donor, was CMV-positive, and had acute and chronic GVHD. Some T cells may be the graft donor's.

This clone was recorded many times. This sequence joins TRBV29-1 and TRBJ2-3, with TRBD2 matching 9 bases. The germline V gene encodes CDR1 SQVTM and CDR2 ANQGSEA. Germline trimming cut 4 bases from V and 3 bases from J; bases unmatched to any gene: 11. The CDR3 has 16 amino acids. The CDR3 loop reads CSVAPSSGKGTDTQYF. The DNA of the CDR3 is TGCAGCGTTGCGCCATCTAGCGGGAAAGGGACAGATACGCAGTATTTT.

This clone is medium-sized by share. The rearrangement joins TRBV4-1 to TRBJ1-3, with D unresolved. CDR1 is MGHRA, CDR2 YSYEKL, per germline. CDR3 length: 14 amino acids. V shed 0 bases and J shed 4 bases, with 7 bases lying between them. This CDR3 is CASSQDGTGNTIYF. The CDR3 DNA sequence: TGCGCCAGCAGCCAAGATGGTACAGGAAACACCATATATTTT.

Within the sample, this clone is medium-sized. The V call is TRBV7-3, the J call TRBJ2-6; D is possibly TRBD1 (6 bases). Germline assignment: CDR1 SGHTA and CDR2 FQGTGA. The germline V and J ends were trimmed by 2 bases and 6 bases, with 11 bases remaining between them. This CDR3 contains 15 residues. The CDR3 coding sequence is TGTGCCAGCAGCTTACGAGGGGGTGAGGCCAACGTCCTGACTTTC. It specifies CASSLRGGEANVLTF.

This clone was seen at least ten times. The chain has TRBV19 and TRBJ2-1, with 11 positions matching TRBD2. J lost 0 bases, V lost 4 bases, and 14 bases had no gene match. The CDR3 consists of 20 residues. CDR1 LNHDA and CDR2 SQIVND come from the germline V gene (reference sequence). CDR3 sequence: CASSKEQSLTSGGSYNEQFF. The CDR3 DNA follows: TGTGCCAGTAGTAAAGAGCAGTCCCTCACTAGCGGGGGCTCCTACAATGAGCAGTTCTTC.

In its sample, this clone was seen many times. The rearrangement joins TRBV7-2 to TRBJ2-5; 8 nucleotides line up with TRBD2. Germline CDR1 is SGHTA and CDR2 is FQGNSA. The length of the CDR3 is 15 residues. V shed 1 base and J 5 bases; nucleotides not matched to a gene: 6. The CDR3 here is CASSLDGGAAETQYF. The CDR3 nucleotides read TGTGCCAGCAGCTTAGACGGGGGGGCCGCTGAGACCCAGTACTTC.

This clone occurred many times. This sequence joins TRBV18 and TRBJ2-5; D is uncertain. The CDR3 is 15 amino acids. With 6 bases removed from V and 0 bases from J, the gap between germline ends came to 14 bases. From germline, CDR1 is KGHSH and CDR2 LQKENI. As DNA, the CDR3 is TGTGCCAGCTCTCAAACATACAGATACCAAGAGACCCAGTACTTC. Its translation: CASSQTYRYQETQYF.

There are many counts of this clone. The chain's CDR3 is CASRKEPGTGSEQYF. The DNA for the CDR3 is TGTGCCAGCAGGAAAGAACCCGGGACAGGGAGCGAGCAGTACTTC. The chain employs TRBV2 and TRBJ2-7; 9 nucleotides agree with TRBD1. Germline CDR1 and CDR2: SNHLY and FYNNEI. The CDR3 length is 15 residues. V was clipped by 6 bases and J by 6 bases; unmatched bases: 12.

This clone has just a few counts. The rearrangement uses TRBV4-1 and TRBJ1-4; 8 nucleotides align to TRBD1. Trimming cost V 5 bases and J 6 bases; bases outside gene matches: 11. CDR1 and CDR2 from the germline V gene are MGHRA and YSYEKL. The CDR3 is made up of 16 amino acids. Here the CDR3 reads CASSSGTGTKHEKLFF. Here the CDR3 DNA reads TGCGCCAGCAGCTCCGGGACAGGAACTAAGCATGAAAAACTGTTTTTT.

By sample fraction, this clone is medium-sized. CDR3 in DNA: TGCGCCAGCAGCCAAAGGACAGTCGGCTACGAGCAGTACTTC. It yields the protein CASSQRTVGYEQYF. This sequence joins TRBV4-3 and TRBJ2-7, with D perhaps matching TRBD1 (6 bases). V shed 2 bases and J shed 3 bases, with 11 bases lying between them. The CDR3 has 14 residues. Germline loops: CDR1 LGHNA, CDR2 YSLEER.

The table lists this clone with many counts. The gene calls are TRBV7-9 and TRBJ1-2, with no clear D. Germline V lookup: CDR1 SEHNR, CDR2 FQNEAQ (reference sequence). The V end was cut by 5 bases, the J end by 2 bases, with 15 bases between. This CDR3 has 15 amino acids. The CDR3 sequence is CASSKVAGKNYGYTF. CDR3 DNA: TGTGCCAGCAGCAAGGTCGCGGGGAAAAACTATGGCTACACCTTC.

This clone was detected many times. The chain is built from TRBV9 and TRBJ1-2, with TRBD1 identical over 12 bases. Germline CDR1 and CDR2: SGDLS and YYNGEE. V trimming: 2 bases; J trimming: 5 bases; junction bases outside the gene matches: 4. This CDR3 comprises 15 residues. Here the CDR3 reads CASSVGDRGLYGYTF. CDR3 nucleotides: TGTGCCAGCAGCGTTGGGGACAGGGGGCTTTATGGCTACACCTTC.

Many counts were recorded for this clone. The chain has TRBV7-8 and TRBJ1-3, with D possibly being TRBD1 (5 bases). The CDR3 spans 17 residues. The germline gives CDR1 SGHVS, CDR2 FQNEAQ. V was cut by 3 bases and J by 0 bases, with 15 bases left in between. The CDR3 reads CASSLTAGWGSGNTIYF. The CDR3 bases are TGTGCCAGCAGCTTGACGGCAGGGTGGGGCTCTGGAAACACCATATATTTT. Full variable domain (missing parts from reference TRBV7-8 and TRBJ1-3): GAGVSQSPRYKVAKRGQDVALRCDPISGHVSLFWYQQALGQGPEFLTYFQNEAQLDKSGLPSDRFFAERPEGSVSTLKIQRTQQEDSAVYLCASSLTAGWGSGNTIYFGEGSWLTVV.

In this sample, this clone turned up many times. The rearrangement uses TRBV7-9 and TRBJ1-2; 7 positions agree with TRBD1. This CDR3 is 16 amino acids long. V shed 4 bases and J 7 bases; nucleotides not matched to a gene: 15. From germline, CDR1 is SEHNR and CDR2 FQNEAQ (reference sequence). DNA for the CDR3: TGTGCCAGCAGCTCTCAATTTAAGGGGGACAGAGTTGGCTACACCTTC. Amino acid sequence: CASSSQFKGDRVGYTF. The variable domain in full, completed from reference TRBV7-9 and TRBJ1-2, reads DTGVSQNPRHKITKRGQNVTFRCDPISEHNRLYWYRQTLGQGPEFLTYFQNEAQLEKSRLLSDRFSAERPKGSFSTLEIQRTEQGDSAMYLCASSSQFKGDRVGYTFGSGTRLTVV.

This clone was seen ten or more times. This rearrangement joins TRBV11-2 to TRBJ1-4; 11 bases agree with TRBD1. Trimming took 3 bases from V and 8 from J; bases not matched to a gene: 2. The CDR3 is made up of 14 amino acids. Germline CDR1 and CDR2: SGHAT and FQNNGV. Here the CDR3 DNA reads TGTGCCAGCAGCTTGGGGACAGGGGGGGAAAAACTGTTTTTT. Translation gives CASSLGTGGEKLFF. Drawing the rest from reference TRBV11-2 and TRBJ1-4, the complete variable domain is EAGVAQSPRYKIIEKRQSVAFWCNPISGHATLYWYQQILGQGPKLLIQFQNNGVVDDSQLPKDRFSAERLKGVDSTLKIQPAKLEDSAVYLCASSLGTGGEKLFFGSGTQLSVL.

In its sample, this clone was seen many times. This chain joins TRBV10-3 and TRBJ1-2; 7 bases line up with TRBD1. After removal of 4 bases from V and 4 bases from J, the junction contained 9 bases not matched to a gene. Germline V gene data show CDR1 as ENHRY and CDR2 as SYGVKD. This CDR3 is 15 amino acids long. The CDR3 DNA is TGTGCCATCAGTGCGACGACAGGGAAGAGCTATGGCTACACCTTC. It encodes CAISATTGKSYGYTF.

This clone was recorded at least ten times. The chain has TRBV5-8 and TRBJ1-2; unclear D gene. There are 13 residues in the CDR3. V was shortened by 4 bases and J by 4 bases, with 11 bases between the two germline ends. Looked up from germline, CDR1 is SGHTS and CDR2 is YDEGEE. For the CDR3, the DNA is TGTGCCAGCAGCCTCGACGGGATCTATGGCTACACCTTC. Amino acids: CASSLDGIYGYTF.

This clone was detected ten times or more. V and J are TRBV2 and TRBJ1-3; 7 nucleotides line up with TRBD1. Germline lookup yields CDR1 SNHLY and CDR2 FYNNEI. V shed 7 bases and J 4 bases; nucleotides not matched to a gene: 4. This CDR3 comprises 13 residues. CDR3 loop: CASTTTGGNTIYF. CDR3 nucleotide sequence: TGTGCCAGCACCACGACAGGGGGAAACACCATATATTTT.

Many counts were recorded for this clone. This chain connects TRBV28 to TRBJ2-2; D uncertain. The CDR3 length is 15 residues. The V end lost 8 bases, the J end lost 0 bases, and 13 bases lay between the germline ends. The germline gives CDR1 MDHEN, CDR2 SYDVKM. The CDR3 here is CASRQVSANTGELFF. As DNA, the CDR3 is TGTGCCAGCCGACAAGTCTCTGCGAACACCGGGGAGCTGTTTTTT. Complete variable domain (other parts from reference TRBV28 and TRBJ2-2): DVKVTQSSRYLVKRTGEKVFLECVQDMDHENMFWYRQDPGLGLRLIYFSYDVKMKEKGDIPEGYSVSREKKERFSLILESASTNQTSMYLCASRQVSANTGELFFGEGSRLTVL.

This clone was seen repeatedly, ten times or more. The chain uses TRBV7-9 and TRBJ1-6; 7 nucleotides match TRBD1. J was trimmed by 0 bases and V by 7 bases; bases with no gene match: 6. The V gene's germline CDR1 is SEHNR and CDR2 FQNEAQ (reference sequence). The CDR3 consists of 16 residues. The CDR3 loop is CASTTGKGSYNSPLHF. Here the CDR3 DNA reads TGTGCCAGCACGACAGGGAAGGGCTCCTATAATTCACCCCTCCACTTT.

This clone appeared many times. The V call is TRBV10-1, the J call TRBJ2-5; no firm D call. The DNA end favors TRBJ2-7, so the J call may be wrong. The CDR3 covers 12 residues. The germline V gene encodes CDR1 WNHNN and CDR2 SYGVQD (reference sequence). DNA of the CDR3: TGCGCCAGCAGATACAATGACTACGAGCAGTACTTC. Residues: CASRYNDYEQYF.

This clone was seen many times. This rearrangement joins TRBV9 to TRBJ2-1, with 8 bases matching TRBD2. V was pared by 3 bases and J by 1 base, with 6 bases of the junction left unmatched. Germline CDR1 SGDLS, CDR2 YYNGEE. This CDR3 spans 16 amino acids. The CDR3 DNA reads TGTGCCAGCAGCGATCCACTAGCGGTTTCCTACAATGAGCAGTTCTTC. Amino acids: CASSDPLAVSYNEQFF.

This clone was detected many times. V is TRBV28 and J is TRBJ2-7; the match to TRBD1 covers 9 bases. V dropped 0 bases and J dropped 3; count of bases not matched to a gene: 0. The CDR3 spans 14 residues. Looked up from germline, CDR1 is MDHEN and CDR2 is SYDVKM. The CDR3 protein is CASSLWGQGYEQYV. The CDR3 nucleotides are TGTGCCAGCAGTTTATGGGGACAGGGCTACGAGCAGTACGTC.

This chain uses TRBV7-2 with TRBJ2-5; 15 bases are shared with TRBD2. The end of the DNA is better explained by TRBJ2-7, so the J call may be wrong. The CDR3 sequence is 18 residues long. Germline-derived CDR1 and CDR2 are SGHTA and FQGNSA. CDR3 region: CASSSWTSGGAISYEQYF. As DNA, the CDR3 is TGTGCCAGCAGCTCCTGGACTAGCGGGGGGGCTATTTCCTACGAGCAGTACTTC.

This clone was found many times. The J gene is TRBJ2-3, the V gene TRBV27, with 9 bases matching TRBD1. Trimming cost V 5 bases and J 5 bases; bases outside gene matches: 8. From germline, CDR1 is MNHEY and CDR2 SMNVEV (reference sequence). The CDR3 sequence is 15 residues long. CDR3: CASSPRGGQGDTQYF. The CDR3 DNA is TGTGCCAGCAGTCCCAGGGGGGGACAGGGAGATACGCAGTATTTT.

This clone was observed many times. This chain connects TRBV18 to TRBJ1-1; 9 bases align to TRBD1. Per germline, CDR1 KGHSH and CDR2 LQKENI. The CDR3 is made up of 17 amino acids. The ends lost 3 bases at V and 3 bases at J; junction bases unmatched: 11. The CDR3 sequence is CASSPLGQGISHTEAFF. The CDR3 coding sequence is TGTGCCAGCTCACCCTTAGGACAGGGGATATCCCACACTGAAGCTTTCTTT.

In its sample, this clone was seen many times. The chain employs TRBV7-2 and TRBJ1-6, with TRBD1 matching over 10 bases. The CDR3 runs to 16 residues. Germline V CDR1 and CDR2: SGHTA, FQGNSA. The ends lost 1 base at V and 9 bases at J; junction bases unmatched: 6. CDR3 residues: CASSLELGQGGSPLHF. The DNA of the CDR3 is TGTGCCAGCAGCTTAGAACTAGGACAGGGGGGTTCACCCCTCCACTTT.

The CDR3 sequence: CASQSLAGGQETQYF. CDR3 coding DNA: TGCGCCAGCCAATCTCTAGCGGGGGGCCAAGAGACCCAGTACTTC. This chain uses TRBV5-1 with TRBJ2-5, with 11 bases matching TRBD2. CDR3 length: 15 amino acids. Per germline, CDR1 SGHRS and CDR2 YFSETQ. The trim removed 7 bases at V and 1 base at J, leaving 6 bases unmatched.

The sample holds many counts of this clone. The chain carries TRBV10-3 and TRBJ2-3; TRBD2 is a possible D gene (5 bases). The ends were cut back, 6 bases at V and 5 bases at J, with 12 bases in the middle. Germline V lookup: CDR1 ENHRY, CDR2 SYGVKD. This CDR3 contains 13 residues. The CDR3: CAIRDPSGDTQYF. The CDR3, as DNA: TGTGCCATCAGGGATCCGAGCGGAGATACGCAGTATTTT.

This clone was counted at least ten times. The chain carries TRBV18 and TRBJ1-5; 7 positions match TRBD1. The CDR3 is 16 residues long. V lost 6 bases and J lost 3; bases outside the gene matches: 11. Germline-derived CDR1 and CDR2 are KGHSH and LQKENI. CDR3: CASSLFMTGNNQPQHF. CDR3 coding DNA: TGTGCCAGCTCGCTCTTTATGACAGGGAACAATCAGCCCCAGCATTTT.

There are many counts of this clone. The chain joins TRBV29-1 to TRBJ1-1; 8 bases fit TRBD1. There are 13 residues in the CDR3. The V segment lost 8 bases and the J segment 0 bases; nucleotides outside the gene matches: 5. Germline V gene data show CDR1 as SQVTM and CDR2 as ANQGSEA. The chain's CDR3 is CSSGQGMNTEAFF. The DNA for the CDR3 is TGCAGCTCCGGACAGGGAATGAACACTGAAGCTTTCTTT.

This clone was observed many times. The chain employs TRBV6-4 and TRBJ2-1, with 9 bases aligning to TRBD2. Germline lookup yields CDR1 MRHNA and CDR2 SNTAGT. The V and J ends lost 0 bases and 2 bases, in that order; junction bases with no gene match: 2. This CDR3 spans 16 amino acids. CDR3 sequence: CASSDSQRGAYNEQFF. CDR3 sequence (DNA): TGTGCCAGCAGTGACTCACAGCGGGGGGCCTACAATGAGCAGTTCTTC.

The table lists this clone with many counts. The J gene is TRBJ1-5, the V gene TRBV2; 10 bases are a match to TRBD1. Germline lookup yields CDR1 SNHLY and CDR2 FYNNEI. J gave up 7 bases and V 8 bases, and 11 bases lay outside the gene matches. This CDR3 contains 15 residues. CDR3 sequence reads: CASGVTGGAGQPQHF. The CDR3 nucleotides read TGTGCCAGCGGAGTGACAGGGGGCGCGGGACAGCCCCAGCATTTT.